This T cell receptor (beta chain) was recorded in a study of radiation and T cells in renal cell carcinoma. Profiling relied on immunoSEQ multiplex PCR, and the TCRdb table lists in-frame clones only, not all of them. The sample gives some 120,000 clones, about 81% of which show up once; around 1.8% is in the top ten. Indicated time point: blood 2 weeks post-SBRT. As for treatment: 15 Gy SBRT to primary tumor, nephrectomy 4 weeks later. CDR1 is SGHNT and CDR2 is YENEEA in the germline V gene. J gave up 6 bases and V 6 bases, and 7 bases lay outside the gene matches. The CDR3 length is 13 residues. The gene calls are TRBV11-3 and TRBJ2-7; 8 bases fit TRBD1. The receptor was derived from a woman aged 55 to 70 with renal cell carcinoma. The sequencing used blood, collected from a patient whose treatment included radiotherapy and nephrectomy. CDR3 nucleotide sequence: TGTGCCAGCAGTTCCTACGACAGGGGCGAGCAGTACTTC. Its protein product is CASSSYDRGEQYF.